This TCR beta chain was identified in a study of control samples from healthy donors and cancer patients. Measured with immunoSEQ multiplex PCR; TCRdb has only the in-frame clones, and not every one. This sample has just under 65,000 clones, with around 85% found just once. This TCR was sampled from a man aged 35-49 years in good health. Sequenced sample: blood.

CDR3 nucleotide sequence: TGTGCCAGTAGAGGGACAGGGATCTACGAGCAGTACTTC. This sequence encodes CASRGTGIYEQYF. The V gene is TRBV19, the J gene TRBJ2-7; 9 bases fit TRBD1. V lost 6 bases to trimming and J lost 3 bases; unmatched junction nucleotides: 3. The germline CDR1 and CDR2 sequences are LNHDA and SQIVND (reference sequence). The CDR3 loop spans 13 amino acids.